A selection of T cell receptor beta chains follows, all from one sample in a study of STAT5B mutations in CD4+ large granular lymphocyte leukemia. Sequenced by immunoSEQ multiplex PCR; TCRdb stores in-frame clones only, minus some. The profile shows some 45,000 clones, roughly 85% of them singletons. Material: CD4+ T cells from blood buffy coats. The receptors were sampled from a human donor in good health. Both conserved end residues are part of each CDR3. The D gene is left open where the match is weak. Some rows mark clone size as missing; the rest say once, few, many or name a class of expanded clone.

v_gene: TRBV5-5; d_gene: .; abundance: .; j_gene: TRBJ1-1; CDR3aa: CASSLVGKTEAFF; CDR3nt: TGTGCCAGCAGCTTGGTAGGGAAGACTGAAGCTTTCTTT
v_gene: TRBV30; d_gene: .; abundance: few; j_gene: TRBJ1-1; CDR3aa: CAWSRANTEAFF; CDR3nt: TGTGCCTGGAGTAGGGCGAACACTGAAGCTTTCTTT
v_gene: TRBV29-1; d_gene: TRBD1; abundance: .; j_gene: TRBJ2-5; CDR3aa: CSTGGTGSRETQYF; CDR3nt: TGCAGCACCGGTGGGACAGGGAGTAGAGAGACCCAGTACTTC
v_gene: TRBV7-3; d_gene: .; abundance: .; j_gene: TRBJ1-1; CDR3aa: CASSLGGQSTEAFF; CDR3nt: TGTGCCAGCAGCTTGGGTGGGCAGTCCACTGAAGCTTTCTTT
v_gene: TRBV5-1; d_gene: TRBD1; abundance: .; j_gene: TRBJ1-2; CDR3aa: CASSVFLTGTGNYGYTF; CDR3nt: TGCGCCAGCAGCGTTTTCTTGACCGGGACAGGGAACTATGGCTACACCTTC
v_gene: TRBV18; d_gene: .; abundance: once; j_gene: TRBJ1-3; CDR3aa: CASSPYGPGSGNTIYF; CDR3nt: TGTGCCAGCTCACCCTACGGCCCGGGCTCTGGAAACACCATATATTTT
v_gene: TRBV9; d_gene: .; abundance: .; j_gene: TRBJ1-1; CDR3aa: CASSVGQSTEAFF; CDR3nt: TGTGCCAGCAGCGTAGGACAGTCCACTGAAGCTTTCTTT
v_gene: TRBV6-5; d_gene: TRBD2; abundance: once; j_gene: TRBJ2-1; CDR3aa: CASSYSPSGNNEQFF; CDR3nt: TGTGCCAGCAGTTACTCGCCTAGCGGAAACAATGAGCAGTTCTTC
v_gene: TRBV7-2; d_gene: .; abundance: few; j_gene: TRBJ1-2; CDR3aa: CASSLGQGSYGYTF; CDR3nt: TGTGCCAGCAGCTTAGGGCAGGGCAGCTATGGCTACACCTTC
v_gene: TRBV7-8; d_gene: TRBD2; abundance: .; j_gene: TRBJ2-1; CDR3aa: CASTLSSGASYNEQFF; CDR3nt: TGTGCCAGCACCCTATCGAGCGGGGCCTCTTACAATGAGCAGTTCTTC
v_gene: TRBV5-4; d_gene: .; abundance: .; j_gene: TRBJ2-7; CDR3aa: CASSRLSFRDGRYEQYF; CDR3nt: TGTGCCAGCAGCAGATTATCTTTCCGGGACGGACGCTACGAGCAGTACTTC
v_gene: TRBV30; d_gene: .; abundance: .; j_gene: TRBJ2-2; CDR3aa: CACPKWRNTGELFF; CDR3nt: TGTGCCTGCCCCAAGTGGCGGAACACCGGGGAGCTGTTTTTT
v_gene: TRBV29-1; d_gene: .; abundance: .; j_gene: TRBJ2-5; CDR3aa: CSVEDRGSSQETQYF; CDR3nt: TGCAGCGTTGAAGATCGGGGCAGTTCCCAAGAGACCCAGTACTTC
v_gene: TRBV10-2; d_gene: .; abundance: .; j_gene: TRBJ1-1; CDR3aa: CASSSYPGYTEAFF; CDR3nt: TGCGCCAGCAGTAGTTACCCAGGGTACACTGAAGCTTTCTTT
v_gene: TRBV9; d_gene: TRBD2; abundance: once; j_gene: TRBJ2-1; CDR3aa: CASSPRLAGGWDNEQFF; CDR3nt: TGTGCCAGCAGCCCTAGACTAGCGGGAGGTTGGGACAATGAGCAGTTCTTC
v_gene: TRBV27; d_gene: .; abundance: .; j_gene: TRBJ1-4; CDR3aa: CASSSGQKPTNEKLFF; CDR3nt: TGTGCCAGCAGTTCAGGACAGAAGCCAACTAATGAAAAACTGTTTTTT
v_gene: TRBV7-6; d_gene: .; abundance: .; j_gene: TRBJ1-1; CDR3aa: CASSLSLNTEAFF; CDR3nt: TGTGCCAGCAGCTTAAGTCTTAACACTGAAGCTTTCTTT